The 5 T cell receptor beta chains in this list originate from one sample, sequenced in a study of blood T cell repertoires in COVID-19. Data came from immunoSEQ multiplex PCR; TCRdb stores just in-frame clones and leaves some out. The repertoire includes 150,000 or so clones, about 77% of them detected once, and about 9.4% sits in the top ten. The sample comprised peripheral blood. These receptors originate from a woman between 50 and 59 years old with active or convalescent COVID-19.

The chain joins TRBV9 to TRBJ2-2; 7 nucleotides agree with TRBD2. Germline V lookup: CDR1 SGDLS, CDR2 YYNGEE. V lost 0 bases and J lost 0; bases outside the gene matches: 2. This CDR3 is 16 amino acids long. The CDR3 here is CASSVGLAANTGELFF. The CDR3 nucleotides are TGTGCCAGCAGCGTAGGTCTAGCGGCGAACACCGGGGAGCTGTTTTTT.

The chain carries TRBV9 and TRBJ1-1, with no clear D. Germline values: CDR1 SGDLS, CDR2 YYNGEE. CDR3 length: 16 amino acids. V was cut by 1 base and J by 3 bases, with 16 bases left in between. The CDR3 loop is CASSVHGVVTDTEAFF. The CDR3, as DNA: TGTGCCAGCAGCGTACATGGAGTTGTGACGGACACTGAAGCTTTCTTT.

The chain links TRBV4-2 to TRBJ2-3; the match to TRBD2 covers 9 bases. Looked up from germline, CDR1 is LGHNA and CDR2 is YNFKEQ. V shed 2 bases and J 4 bases; nucleotides not matched to a gene: 16. The CDR3 runs 19 residues. For the CDR3, the DNA is TGTGCCAGCAGCCAATCTACGACTAGCGGAGACGGGGGGGCAGATACGCAGTATTTT. Translated, it gives CASSQSTTSGDGGADTQYF.

The rearrangement links TRBV4-3 to TRBJ2-1; maybe TRBD1 (5 bases). This CDR3 spans 15 amino acids. Germline CDR1 reads LGHNA; CDR2 reads YSLEER. The V and J ends lost 0 bases and 9 bases respectively, with 15 bases between them. CDR3 sequence (DNA): TGCGCCAGCAGCCAAGATTCATTAAAGGGGTCTGAGCAGTTCTTC. Encoded protein: CASSQDSLKGSEQFF.

The V call is TRBV29-1, the J call TRBJ1-4, with 7 bases fitting TRBD1. This CDR3 is built from 15 residues. Germline V gene data show CDR1 as SQVTM and CDR2 as ANQGSEA. DNA of the CDR3: TGCAGTGTCAAGGGGGCCCGGGGCCCAAATGAAAAACTGTTTTTT. Protein sequence: CSVKGARGPNEKLFF.